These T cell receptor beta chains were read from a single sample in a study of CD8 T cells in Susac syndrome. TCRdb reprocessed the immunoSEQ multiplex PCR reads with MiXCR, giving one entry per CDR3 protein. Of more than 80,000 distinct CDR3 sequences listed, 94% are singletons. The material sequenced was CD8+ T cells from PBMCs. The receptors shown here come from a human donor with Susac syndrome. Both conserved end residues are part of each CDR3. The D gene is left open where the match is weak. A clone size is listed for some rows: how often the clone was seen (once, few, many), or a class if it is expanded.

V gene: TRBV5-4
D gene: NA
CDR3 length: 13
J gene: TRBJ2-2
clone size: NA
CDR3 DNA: TGTGCCAGCAGACCATGGGGGACCGGGGAGCTGTTTTTT
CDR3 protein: CASRPWGTGELFF

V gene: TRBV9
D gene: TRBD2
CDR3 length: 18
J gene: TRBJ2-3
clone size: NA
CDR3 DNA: TGTGCCAGCAGCGTAGAAAGGGGGCGGGGGGGCCGGACAGATACGCAGTATTTT
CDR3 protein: CASSVERGRGGRTDTQYF

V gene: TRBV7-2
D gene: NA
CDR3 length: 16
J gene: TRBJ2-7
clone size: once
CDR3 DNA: TGTGCCAGCAGCTTAGAAGTAGCGGATAGCTCCTACGAGCAGTACTTC
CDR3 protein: CASSLEVADSSYEQYF

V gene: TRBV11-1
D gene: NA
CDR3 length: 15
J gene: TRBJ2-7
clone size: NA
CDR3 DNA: TGTGCCAGCAGTTATACGGGAGACAGCCGCTACGAGCAGTACTTC
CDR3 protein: CASSYTGDSRYEQYF

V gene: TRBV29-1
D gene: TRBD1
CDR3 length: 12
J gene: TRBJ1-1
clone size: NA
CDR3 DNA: TGCAGCGTTGAAGACCCGACAGGGGGAGCTTTCTTT
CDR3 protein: CSVEDPTGGAFF

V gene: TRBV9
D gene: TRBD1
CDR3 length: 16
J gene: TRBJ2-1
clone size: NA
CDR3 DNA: TGTGCCAGCAGCGTAGTGGGGACAGGGGAGCCCAATGAGCAGTTCTTC
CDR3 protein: CASSVVGTGEPNEQFF

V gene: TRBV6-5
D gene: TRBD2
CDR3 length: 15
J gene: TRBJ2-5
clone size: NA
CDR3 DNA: TGTGCCAGCAGTCCCATAGCGGGGACCCAAGAGACCCAGTACTTC
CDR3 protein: CASSPIAGTQETQYF

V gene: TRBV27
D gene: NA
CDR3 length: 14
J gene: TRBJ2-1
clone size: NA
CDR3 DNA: TGTGCCAGCAGGGGGGTGGGTGGGTACAATGAGCAGTTCTTC
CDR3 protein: CASRGVGGYNEQFF

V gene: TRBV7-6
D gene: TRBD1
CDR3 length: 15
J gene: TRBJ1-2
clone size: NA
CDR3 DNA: TGTGCCAGCAGCGAAACGACAGGGCCGGACTATGGCTACACCTTC
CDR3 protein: CASSETTGPDYGYTF

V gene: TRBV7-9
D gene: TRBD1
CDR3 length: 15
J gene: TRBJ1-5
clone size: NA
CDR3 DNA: TGTGCCAGCAGCTTGGTTGGAGGGGGCATTCAGCCCCAGCATTTT
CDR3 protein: CASSLVGGGIQPQHF

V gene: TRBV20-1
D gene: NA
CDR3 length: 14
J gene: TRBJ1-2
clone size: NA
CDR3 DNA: TGCAGTGCTAGAGTGCCAGGGGACCGTTATGGCTACACCTTC
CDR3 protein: CSARVPGDRYGYTF

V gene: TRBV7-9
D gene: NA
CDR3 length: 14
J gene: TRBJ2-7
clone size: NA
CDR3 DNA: TGTGCCAGCAGCTTACAGGGGGGCTCCTACGAGCAGTACTTC
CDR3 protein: CASSLQGGSYEQYF

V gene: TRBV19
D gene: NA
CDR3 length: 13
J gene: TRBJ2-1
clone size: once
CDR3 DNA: TGTGCCAGTGGAGAGACTCCGTCTAATGAGCAGTTCTTC
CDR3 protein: CASGETPSNEQFF

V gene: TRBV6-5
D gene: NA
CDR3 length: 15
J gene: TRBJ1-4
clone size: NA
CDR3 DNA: TGTGCCAGCACCCAATATTCACTCGAAAGGGAAAAACTGTTTTTT
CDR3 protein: CASTQYSLEREKLFF

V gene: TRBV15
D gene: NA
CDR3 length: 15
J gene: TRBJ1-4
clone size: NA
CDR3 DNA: TGTGCCACCAGCAGAGGTTGGGGCACTAATGAAAAACTGTTTTTT
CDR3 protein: CATSRGWGTNEKLFF

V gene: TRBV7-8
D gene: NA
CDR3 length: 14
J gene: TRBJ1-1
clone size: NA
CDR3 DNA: TGTGCCAGCAGCAGCCGGGACTGGAACACTGAAGCTTTCTTT
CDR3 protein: CASSSRDWNTEAFF

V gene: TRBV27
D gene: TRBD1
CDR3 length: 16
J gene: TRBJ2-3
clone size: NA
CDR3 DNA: TGTGCCAGCTCCTTCAGGGACAGGGGTCCCACAGATACGCAGTATTTT
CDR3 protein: CASSFRDRGPTDTQYF

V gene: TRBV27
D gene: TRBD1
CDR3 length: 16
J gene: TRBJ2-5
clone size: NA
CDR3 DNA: TGTGCCAGCAGTCCTTCCCGCGACAGGGGGCCGGAGACCCAGTACTTC
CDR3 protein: CASSPSRDRGPETQYF

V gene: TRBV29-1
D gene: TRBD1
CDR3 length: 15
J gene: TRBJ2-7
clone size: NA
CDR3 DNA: TGCAGCGTTGAAGCCACAGGCTGGACAGGTCAGGAGCAGTACTTC
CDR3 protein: CSVEATGWTGQEQYF

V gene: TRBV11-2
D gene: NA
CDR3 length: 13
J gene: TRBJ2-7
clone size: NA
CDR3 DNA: TGTGCCTGCGCGTCAGGGGTTATCAACGAGCAGTACTTC
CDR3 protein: CACASGVINEQYF

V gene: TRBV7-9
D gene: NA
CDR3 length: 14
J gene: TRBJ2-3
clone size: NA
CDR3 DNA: TGTGCCAGCAGCCCAACCGACAGGACAGATACGCAGTATTTT
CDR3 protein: CASSPTDRTDTQYF

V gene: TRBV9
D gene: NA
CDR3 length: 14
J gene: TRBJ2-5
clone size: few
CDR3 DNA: TGTGCCAGCAGCGCCGACTGGGAGCAAGAGACCCAGTACTTC
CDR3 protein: CASSADWEQETQYF

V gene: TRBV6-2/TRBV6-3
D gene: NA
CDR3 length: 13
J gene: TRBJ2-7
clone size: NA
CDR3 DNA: TGTGCCAGCAGTTACCAGGATGGGAACGAGCAGTACTTC
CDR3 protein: CASSYQDGNEQYF

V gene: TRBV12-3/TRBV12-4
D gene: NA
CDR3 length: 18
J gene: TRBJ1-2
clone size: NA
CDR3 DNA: TGTGCCAGCAGTCCCGACCTGACACAATGGCACCCTAACTATGGCTACACCTTC
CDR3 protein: CASSPDLTQWHPNYGYTF

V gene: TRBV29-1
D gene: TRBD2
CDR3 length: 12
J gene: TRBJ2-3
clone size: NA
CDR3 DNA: TGCAGCGACGGGGGAGGGGTAGATACGCAGTATTTT
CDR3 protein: CSDGGGVDTQYF

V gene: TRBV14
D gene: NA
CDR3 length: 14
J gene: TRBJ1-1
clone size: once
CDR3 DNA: TGTGCCAGCAGCCAGGTTGACAGGCAGGCTGAAGCTTTCTTT
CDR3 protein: CASSQVDRQAEAFF

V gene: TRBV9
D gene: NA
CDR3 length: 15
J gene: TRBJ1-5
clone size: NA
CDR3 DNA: TGTGCCAGCAGCTCTGGTTCGGGGGCAGGGCAGCCCCAGCATTTT
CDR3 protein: CASSSGSGAGQPQHF

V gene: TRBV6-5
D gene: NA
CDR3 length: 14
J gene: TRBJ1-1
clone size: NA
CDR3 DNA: TGTGCCAGCAGTTATGCATCTATGAACACTGAAGCTTTCTTT
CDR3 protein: CASSYASMNTEAFF

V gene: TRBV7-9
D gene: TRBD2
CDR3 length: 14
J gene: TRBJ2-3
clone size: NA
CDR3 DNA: TGTGCCAGCAGCCGACTAGCGGGGGGGCTGACGCAGTATTTT
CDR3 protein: CASSRLAGGLTQYF

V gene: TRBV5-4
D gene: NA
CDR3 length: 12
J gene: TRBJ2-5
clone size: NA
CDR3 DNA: TGTGCCAGCTCGGGACAATCGGAGACCCAGTACTTC
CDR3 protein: CASSGQSETQYF

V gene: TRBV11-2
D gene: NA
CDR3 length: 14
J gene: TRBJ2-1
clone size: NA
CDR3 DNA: TGTGCCAGCAGCTTGGTGGGGGGCCGGAATGAGCAGTTCTTC
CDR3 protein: CASSLVGGRNEQFF

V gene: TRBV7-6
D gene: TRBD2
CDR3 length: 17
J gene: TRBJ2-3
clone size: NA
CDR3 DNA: TGTGCCAGCAGCTTTCCCTTGACTAGCGGGGGGGCAAATACGCAGTATTTT
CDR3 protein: CASSFPLTSGGANTQYF

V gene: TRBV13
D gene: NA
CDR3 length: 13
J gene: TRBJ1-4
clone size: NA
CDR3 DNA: TGTGCCAGCAGTTCGGGGTCGGGTGAAAAACTGTTTTTT
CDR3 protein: CASSSGSGEKLFF

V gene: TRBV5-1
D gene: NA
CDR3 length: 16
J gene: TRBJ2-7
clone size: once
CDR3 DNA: TGCGCCAGCAGCTTGGAGGGTGGAGGGACAACCTACGAGCAGTACTTC
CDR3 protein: CASSLEGGGTTYEQYF

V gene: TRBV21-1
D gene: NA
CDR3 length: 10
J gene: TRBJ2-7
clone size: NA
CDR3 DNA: TGTGCCATCAGGGGGGGCAACCAGTACTTC
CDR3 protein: CAIRGGNQYF

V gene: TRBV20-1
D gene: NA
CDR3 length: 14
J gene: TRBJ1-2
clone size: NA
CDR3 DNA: TGCAGTGCTAGGGCCCGACCTACTAACTATGGCTACACCTTC
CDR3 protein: CSARARPTNYGYTF

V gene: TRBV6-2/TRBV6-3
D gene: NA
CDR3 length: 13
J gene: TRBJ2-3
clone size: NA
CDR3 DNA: TGTGCCAGCAGTCTAGGGTCTTCAGATACGCAGTATTTT
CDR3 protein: CASSLGSSDTQYF

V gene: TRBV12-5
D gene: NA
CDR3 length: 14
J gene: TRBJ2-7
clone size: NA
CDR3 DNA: TGTGCTAGTGGTTTGGGGGACGGAACCTACGAGCAGTACTTC
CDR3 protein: CASGLGDGTYEQYF

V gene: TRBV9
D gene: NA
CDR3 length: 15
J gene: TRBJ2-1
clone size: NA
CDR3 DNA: TGTGCCAGCAGCCCCCGGGGACTGACGGACAATGAGCAGTTCTTC
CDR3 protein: CASSPRGLTDNEQFF

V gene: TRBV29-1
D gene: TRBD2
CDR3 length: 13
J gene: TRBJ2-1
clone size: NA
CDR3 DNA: TGCAGCTCCCTAAGGGAGGGGCCCAATGAGCAGTTCTTC
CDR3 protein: CSSLREGPNEQFF

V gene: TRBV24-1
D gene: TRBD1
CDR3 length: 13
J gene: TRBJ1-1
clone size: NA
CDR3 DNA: TGTGCCACCAGGGACAGGGGAAACACTGAAGCTTTCTTT
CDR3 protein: CATRDRGNTEAFF

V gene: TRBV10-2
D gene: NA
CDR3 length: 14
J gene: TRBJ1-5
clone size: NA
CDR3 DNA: TGCGCCAGCAGTGAGAGTGGGCCCAATCAGCCCCAGCATTTT
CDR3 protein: CASSESGPNQPQHF

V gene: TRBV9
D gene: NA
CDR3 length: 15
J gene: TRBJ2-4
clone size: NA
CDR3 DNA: TGTGCCAGCAGCGTAGGAGGAGGGTCCTACAACATTCAGTACTTC
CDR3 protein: CASSVGGGSYNIQYF

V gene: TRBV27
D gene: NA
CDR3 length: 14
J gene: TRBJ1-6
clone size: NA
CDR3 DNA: TGTGCCAGCAGTTTAATAGCAGTAAATTCACCCCTCCACTTT
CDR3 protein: CASSLIAVNSPLHF

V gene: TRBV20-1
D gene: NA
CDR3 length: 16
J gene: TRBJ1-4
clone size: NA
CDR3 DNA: TGCAGTGCTATAATCCCGGACGGAACAACTAATGAAAAACTGTTTTTT
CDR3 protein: CSAIIPDGTTNEKLFF

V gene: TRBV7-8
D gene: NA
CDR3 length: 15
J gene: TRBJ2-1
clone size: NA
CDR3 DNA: TGTGCCAGCAGCGAAACTAGTCGCCGCCACAATGAGCAGTTCTTC
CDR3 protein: CASSETSRRHNEQFF

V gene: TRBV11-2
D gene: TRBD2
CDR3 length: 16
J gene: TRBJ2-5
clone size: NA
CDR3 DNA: TGTGCCAGCAGCTTATTTAGCGGGGGGACCCAAGAGACCCAGTACTTC
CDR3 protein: CASSLFSGGTQETQYF

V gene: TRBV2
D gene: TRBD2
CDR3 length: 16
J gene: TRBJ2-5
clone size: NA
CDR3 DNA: TGTGCCAGCAGTGCCCGTGCACTAGCGTTCCGGGAGACCCAGTACTTC
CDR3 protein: CASSARALAFRETQYF

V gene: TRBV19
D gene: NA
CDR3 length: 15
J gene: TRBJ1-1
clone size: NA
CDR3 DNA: TGTGCCAGTAGTATTCCGCAGGTGGGGAACACTGAAGCTTTCTTT
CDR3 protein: CASSIPQVGNTEAFF

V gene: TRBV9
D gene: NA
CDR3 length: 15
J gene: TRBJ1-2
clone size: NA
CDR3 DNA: TGTGCCAGCAGCATACCCTCTAAGGGGAGGAATGGCTACACCTTC
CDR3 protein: CASSIPSKGRNGYTF

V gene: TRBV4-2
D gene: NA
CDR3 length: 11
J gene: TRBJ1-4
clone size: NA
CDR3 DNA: TGTGCCAGCAGCGAAGAGGGAAAACTGTTTTTT
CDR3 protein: CASSEEGKLFF

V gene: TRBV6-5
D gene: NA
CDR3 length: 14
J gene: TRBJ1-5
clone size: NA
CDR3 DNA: TGTGCCAGCAGTTTACAGGGCTTCAATCAGCCCCAGCATTTT
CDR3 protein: CASSLQGFNQPQHF

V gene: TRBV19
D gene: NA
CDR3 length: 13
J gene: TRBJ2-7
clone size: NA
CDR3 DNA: TGTGCCAGTAGCTGGGACGGTGCCTACGAGCAGTACTTC
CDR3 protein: CASSWDGAYEQYF

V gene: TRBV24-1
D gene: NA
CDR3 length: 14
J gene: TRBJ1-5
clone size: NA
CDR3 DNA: TGTGCCACCAGTGAGAGGGGTTACAATCAGCCCCAGCATTTT
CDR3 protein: CATSERGYNQPQHF

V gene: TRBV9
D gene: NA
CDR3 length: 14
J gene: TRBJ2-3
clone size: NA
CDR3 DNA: TGTGCCAGCAGCGCCTGGACCAGGGCAGATACGCAGTATTTT
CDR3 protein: CASSAWTRADTQYF

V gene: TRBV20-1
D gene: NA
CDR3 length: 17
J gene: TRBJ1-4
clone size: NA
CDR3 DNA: TGCAGTGCTCACGAGGACAGAAAGAAGCGGACTAATGAAAAACTGTTTTTT
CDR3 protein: CSAHEDRKKRTNEKLFF

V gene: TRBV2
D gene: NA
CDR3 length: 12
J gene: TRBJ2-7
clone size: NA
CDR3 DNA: TGTGCCAGCAGTGAATGGGTCTACGAGCAGTACTTC
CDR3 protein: CASSEWVYEQYF

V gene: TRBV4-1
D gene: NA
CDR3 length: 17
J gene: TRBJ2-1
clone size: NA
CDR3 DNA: TGCGCCAGCAGCCCAACCCCTTCAACGGGGAGTAACAATGAGCAGTTCTTC
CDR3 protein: CASSPTPSTGSNNEQFF

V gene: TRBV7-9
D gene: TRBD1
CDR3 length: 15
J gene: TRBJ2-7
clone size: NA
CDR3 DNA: TGTGCCAGCAGCTCGCTCGACAGGGGGGGGTACGAGCAGTACTTC
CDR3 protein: CASSSLDRGGYEQYF

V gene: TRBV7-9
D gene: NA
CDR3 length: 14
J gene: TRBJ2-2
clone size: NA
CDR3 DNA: TGTGCCAGCAGCCACCCTTCGAGCACCGGGGAGCTGTTTTTT
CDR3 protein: CASSHPSSTGELFF